The 16 T cell receptor beta chains below all came from one sample that was sequenced in a study of STAT3 mutations in large granular lymphocyte leukemia. Clones were read by immunoSEQ multiplex PCR, and TCRdb kept only the in-frame ones, dropping some. The data hold around 30,000 clones, with around 85% observed a single time. These receptors lack a known antigen. Findings of the study overall: At least one immunodominant TCR beta clonotype appeared in every T-cell large granular lymphocyte leukemia patient.

The sample consisted of peripheral blood mononuclear cells. These TCRs come from a man aged 60-69 years with T-cell large granular lymphocyte leukemia. Some clones in this sample may be carry-over from other donors' samples.

This sequence joins TRBV19 and TRBJ1-1, with unresolved D. Trimming stripped 9 bases from V and 1 base from J, with 12 bases between. The CDR3 consists of 13 residues. CDR1 and CDR2 (germline): LNHDA, SQIVND (reference sequence). CDR3 residues: CASHPRANTEAFF. The CDR3 DNA is TGTGCCAGCCACCCCCGGGCGAACACTGAAGCTTTCTTT.

The chain has TRBV7-9 and TRBJ2-7, with 7 bases identical to TRBD2. The CDR3 extends over 15 amino acids. Looked up from germline, CDR1 is SEHNR and CDR2 is FQNEAQ (reference sequence). The V segment lost 6 bases and the J segment 0 bases; nucleotides outside the gene matches: 8. DNA for the CDR3: TGTGCCAGCAGTCCCCTAGCGGAGAGCTCCTACGAGCAGTACTTC. The encoded protein is CASSPLAESSYEQYF.

This chain connects TRBV5-5 to TRBJ2-7; 10 bases are a match to TRBD1. With 4 bases clipped from V and 7 bases from J, the junction kept 11 bases outside the gene matches. In germline, CDR1 is SGHKS, CDR2 YYEKEE (reference sequence). The CDR3 is 15 residues long. CDR3 loop: CASSPAGQGGGEQYF. The CDR3 DNA sequence: TGTGCCAGCAGCCCTGCTGGACAGGGGGGGGGAGAGCAGTACTTC.

V usage is TRBV11-2 and J usage is TRBJ2-5; TRBD2 might be the D (6 bases). V lost 11 bases and J lost 0, with 19 bases in between. The CDR3 spans 15 residues. Germline V gene data show CDR1 as SGHAT and CDR2 as FQNNGV. Here the CDR3 DNA reads TGTGCCTCTATGGAGCTAGCGATCGACCAAGAGACCCAGTACTTC. This gives the protein CASMELAIDQETQYF.

About this clone: The same CDR3 arises from other DNA sequences in this sample as well. The rearrangement uses TRBV30 and TRBJ2-7; 9 bases are shared with TRBD1. This CDR3 spans 14 amino acids. Germline lookup yields CDR1 GTSNPN and CDR2 SVGIG (reference sequence). Trimming removed 0 bases from V and 4 bases from J; junction bases left unmatched: 4. CDR3 residues: CAWSVGTGRYEQYF. The CDR3 DNA sequence: TGTGCCTGGAGTGTCGGGACAGGGAGATACGAGCAGTACTTC.

This clone was detected once. The CDR3 spells CASSLPGTGATYEQYF. DNA for the CDR3: TGTGCCAGCAGTTTGCCCGGGACAGGAGCAACCTACGAGCAGTACTTC. This chain connects TRBV27 to TRBJ2-7, with 8 bases aligning to TRBD1. V was pared by 3 bases and J by 2 bases, with 9 bases of the junction left unmatched. This CDR3 region has 16 residues. Germline assignment: CDR1 MNHEY and CDR2 SMNVEV (reference sequence).

The chain is built from TRBV5-4 and TRBJ1-4; 10 bases line up with TRBD1. CDR3 length: 15 amino acids. The germline gives CDR1 SGHNT, CDR2 YYREEE (reference sequence). J gave up 10 bases and V 0 bases, and 6 bases lay outside the gene matches. CDR3 residues: CASSLGTGGLGKLFF. CDR3 in DNA: TGTGCCAGCAGCTTGGGGACAGGGGGATTGGGAAAACTGTTTTTT.

This chain uses TRBV5-8 with TRBJ2-2, with 10 bases aligning to TRBD1. After removal of 4 bases from V and 6 bases from J, the junction contained 6 bases not matched to a gene. Looked up from germline, CDR1 is SGHTS and CDR2 is YDEGEE. The CDR3 contains 15 residues. The CDR3 DNA reads as TGTGCCAGCAGCGGGACAGGGGAATGGGCCGGGGAGCTGTTTTTT. Amino acids: CASSGTGEWAGELFF.

The J gene is TRBJ2-5, the V gene TRBV7-8; 10 positions match TRBD2. The CDR3 contains 15 residues. Germline trimming cut 2 bases from V and 5 bases from J; bases unmatched to any gene: 5. The V gene's germline CDR1 is SGHVS and CDR2 FQNEAQ. This chain's CDR3 is CASSLSGAGGETQYF. The CDR3 DNA follows: TGTGCCAGCAGCTTAAGCGGAGCGGGGGGGGAGACCCAGTACTTC. The full variable domain, completed using reference TRBV7-8 and TRBJ2-5, is GAGVSQSPRYKVAKRGQDVALRCDPISGHVSLFWYQQALGQGPEFLTYFQNEAQLDKSGLPSDRFFAERPEGSVSTLKIQRTQQEDSAVYLCASSLSGAGGETQYFGPGTRLLVL.

The chain is built from TRBV5-1 and TRBJ2-7; TRBD1 matches 8 bases. Trimming cost V 3 bases and J 2 bases; bases outside gene matches: 4. The germline V gene encodes CDR1 SGHRS and CDR2 YFSETQ. The CDR3 runs to 14 residues. In DNA form, the CDR3 reads TGCGCCAGCAGCTCTACAGGGGGACCCTACGAGCAGTACTTC. Translating it yields CASSSTGGPYEQYF.

The chain is built from TRBV15 and TRBJ2-3; D may be TRBD1 (6 bases). Between the trimmed V and J ends, which lost 6 bases and 3 bases, there was a span of 7 bases. Germline V gives CDR1 LNHNV, CDR2 YYDKDF (reference sequence). The CDR3 is made up of 12 amino acids. The CDR3 bases are TGTGCCACCAGGAGGGGGACAGATACGCAGTATTTT. This translates into CATRRGTDTQYF.

The chain links TRBV6-5 to TRBJ1-5; tentative D call: TRBD1 (6 bases). Per germline, CDR1 MNHEY and CDR2 SVGAGI. The CDR3 extends over 14 amino acids. V lost 6 bases, J lost 7 bases, and 16 bases lay in between. The CDR3 here is CASRETGREQPQHF. In DNA form, the CDR3 reads TGTGCCAGCAGGGAAACAGGGCGGGAACAGCCCCAGCATTTT.

V is TRBV5-1 and J is TRBJ2-7, with D perhaps assigned TRBD1 or TRBD2 (6 bases each). The CDR3 loop spans 14 amino acids. Per the germline V gene, CDR1 is SGHRS and CDR2 is YFSETQ. The V and J ends lost 7 bases and 5 bases respectively, with 19 bases between them. This CDR3 is CASRWGAGADEQYF. The DNA of the CDR3 is TGCGCCAGCCGCTGGGGGGCGGGTGCTGACGAGCAGTACTTC.

The chain recombines TRBV9 with TRBJ2-7; 8 nucleotides align to TRBD1. CDR1 is SGDLS and CDR2 is YYNGEE in the germline V gene. The trim removed 2 bases at V and 5 bases at J, leaving 9 bases unmatched. The CDR3 covers 15 residues. CDR3 coding DNA: TGTGCCAGCAGCGTTGGAGGACAGGGCAGTGACGAGCAGTACTTC. Translated: CASSVGGQGSDEQYF.

This sequence joins TRBV7-9 and TRBJ2-5; possible D gene TRBD2, 5 bases. V lost 7 bases and J lost 5, with 8 bases in between. The length of the CDR3 is 11 residues. Germline CDR1 reads SEHNR; CDR2 reads FQNEAQ (reference sequence). The CDR3 coding sequence is TGTGCCAGCACCCGCGGGGAGACCCAGTACTTC. Protein product: CASTRGETQYF.

This clone was found a few times. This chain links TRBV6-5 with TRBJ2-3; tentatively, D is TRBD1 or TRBD2 (7 bases each). Trimming left V 5 bases short and J 4 bases short, with 13 bases between. Germline CDR1 MNHEY, CDR2 SVGAGI. The CDR3 sequence is 14 residues long. The CDR3 loop reads CASSARGRADTQYF. CDR3 in DNA: TGTGCCAGCAGTGCCAGGGGGAGGGCAGATACGCAGTATTTT.